This entry lists 24 T cell receptor beta chains sequenced from one sample in a study of neurological immune-mediated disorders. TCRdb reprocessed the 5' RACE reads via MiXCR and lists one record per CDR3 protein. The sample contains roughly 74,000 distinct CDR3 sequences, roughly 5% of which appear only once. Sequences were obtained from PBMCs. These receptor sequences come from a man in his late teens or twenties with multiple sclerosis.

This clonotype was seen many times. The chain employs TRBV6-5 and TRBJ2-1, with D possibly matching TRBD2 (6 bases). The CDR3 is made up of 16 amino acids. V was pared by 2 bases and J by 3 bases, with 14 bases between. Germline CDR1 and CDR2: MNHEY and SVGAGI. DNA for the CDR3: TGTGCCAGCAGTTACGACGGGACTCCAATCTACAATGAGCAGTTCTTC. It yields the protein CASSYDGTPIYNEQFF.

This clonotype has ten or more counts. The chain uses TRBV5-1 and TRBJ2-2; D is ambiguous. Germline V CDR1 and CDR2: SGHRS, YFSETQ. The CDR3 has 14 residues. Trimming left V 0 bases short and J 2 bases short, with 5 bases between. In DNA form, the CDR3 reads TGCGCCAGCAGCTTGGATCCAAACACCGGGGAGCTGTTTTTT. Its protein product is CASSLDPNTGELFF. The full variable domain, its missing parts supplied by reference TRBV5-1 and TRBJ2-2, is KAGVTQTPRYLIKTRGQQVTLSCSPISGHRSVSWYQQTPGQGLQFLFEYFSETQRNKGNFPGRFSGRQFSNSRSEMNVSTLELGDSALYLCASSLDPNTGELFFGEGSRLTVL.

At least ten counts were recorded for this clonotype. Its ends do not fully match the called genes, so a read error is possible. The gene calls are TRBV20-1 and TRBJ1-5; 9 positions agree with TRBD1. The germline CDR1 and CDR2 sequences are DFQATT and SNEGSKA (reference sequence). The CDR3 length is 14 residues. The CDR3 region has the DNA TGCAGTGCTCCCACGGGACAGGGTGTCGAAGCCCAGAATTTT. Encoded protein: CSAPTGQGVEAQNF.

This clonotype was counted a few times. This chain's CDR3 is CASRHTGTTDTQYF. DNA for the CDR3: TGTGCCAGCAGGCATACAGGAACCACAGATACGCAGTATTTT. The genes are TRBV11-2 and TRBJ2-3, with D perhaps matching TRBD1 (5 bases). Trimming stripped 6 bases from V and 2 bases from J, with 12 bases between. CDR3 length: 14 residues. CDR1 SGHAT and CDR2 FQNNGV come from the germline V gene.

This clonotype was recorded at least ten times. V and J are TRBV12-3 or TRBV12-4 and TRBJ2-3; possibly TRBD1 or TRBD2 for D (6 bases each). This CDR3 comprises 15 residues. With 5 bases removed from V and 1 base from J, the gap between germline ends came to 13 bases. As DNA, the CDR3 is TGTGCCAGCAGTCCCCCGGGGGCCGGCACAGATACGCAGTATTTT. This gives the protein CASSPPGAGTDTQYF.

This clonotype was counted many times. V and J are TRBV20-1 and TRBJ2-7, with 8 bases aligning to TRBD2. V lost 0 bases to trimming and J lost 6 bases; unmatched junction nucleotides: 16. The CDR3 contains 17 residues. CDR1 is DFQATT, CDR2 SNEGSKA, per germline (reference sequence). The CDR3 loop reads CSARDRGVAGPLGEQYF. The CDR3 coding sequence is TGCAGTGCTAGAGATCGGGGGGTAGCGGGGCCCCTCGGCGAGCAGTACTTC.

This clonotype was counted many times. CDR3 loop: CASSLQGASYEQYF. The CDR3 DNA follows: TGTGCCAGCAGCTTGCAAGGGGCGTCCTACGAGCAGTACTTC. V gene TRBV5-5 combines with J gene TRBJ2-7; D may be TRBD1 (5 bases). The CDR3 extends over 14 amino acids. Trimming took 1 base from V and 1 from J, leaving 9 bases between them. Germline V gene data show CDR1 as SGHKS and CDR2 as YYEKEE (reference sequence).

This clonotype was counted at least ten times. The chain links TRBV5-1 to TRBJ2-7, with D perhaps TRBD1 or TRBD2 (5 bases each). This CDR3 spans 14 amino acids. Germline CDR1 SGHRS, CDR2 YFSETQ. V dropped 5 bases and J dropped 2 bases, with 14 bases sitting between them. CDR3 region: CASRPGRVAYEQYF. CDR3 DNA sequence: TGCGCCAGCAGACCGGGACGGGTCGCCTACGAGCAGTACTTC.

This clonotype has a count of ten or more. The chain employs TRBV25-1 and TRBJ1-3; 8 bases are a match to TRBD1. CDR3 size: 20 residues. Germline V CDR1 and CDR2: MGHDK, SYGVNS. V dropped 2 bases and J dropped 0; count of bases not matched to a gene: 15. The CDR3 loop reads CASSEHTGGAEINSGNTIYF. CDR3 DNA sequence: TGTGCCAGCAGTGAACACACAGGGGGAGCCGAAATTAACTCTGGAAACACCATATATTTT.

The chain uses TRBV5-1 and TRBJ1-1; TRBD1 might be the D (5 bases). Deletions cut 7 bases from V and 5 bases from J, with 24 bases between. CDR3 size: 16 residues. Germline CDR1 and CDR2: SGHRS and YFSETQ. In DNA form, the CDR3 reads TGCGCCAGCGCCTCATGGGGCGGCGTTGGGGGTACTGAAGCTTTCTTT. The encoded protein is CASASWGGVGGTEAFF.

This clonotype has a count of ten or more. V and J are TRBV10-3 and TRBJ2-6, with a possible D match to TRBD2 (5 bases). The germline gives CDR1 ENHRY, CDR2 SYGVKD. The CDR3 is made up of 15 amino acids. V shed 3 bases and J shed 0 bases, with 6 bases lying between them. CDR3 protein: CAISDEGSGANVLTF. The CDR3 bases are TGTGCCATCAGTGATGAGGGCTCTGGGGCCAACGTCCTGACTTTC.

This clonotype appeared many times. The CDR3 nucleotides read TGCGCCAGCAGCACGGGACAGGGGGATAATTCACCCCTCCACTTT. Translation: CASSTGQGDNSPLHF. The chain joins TRBV4-3 to TRBJ1-6; 11 nucleotides align to TRBD1. Trimming cost V 5 bases and J 5 bases; bases outside gene matches: 2. The CDR3 is 15 amino acids. Germline-derived CDR1 and CDR2 are LGHNA and YSLEER.

This clonotype showed up many times. This chain connects TRBV6-5 to TRBJ1-1; 7 bases are a match to TRBD1. This CDR3 is built from 21 residues. V trimming: 0 bases; J trimming: 1 base; junction bases outside the gene matches: 20. Germline V gene sequence: CDR1 MNHEY, CDR2 SVGAGI. The CDR3 DNA follows: TGTGCCAGCAGTTACTCGAGTCAGCCACGGTTTCGACAGGGTGAGAACACTGAAGCTTTCTTT. It codes for CASSYSSQPRFRQGENTEAFF.

At least ten counts were recorded for this clonotype. The rearrangement uses TRBV6-2 or TRBV6-3 and TRBJ2-1, with TRBD2 matching 15 bases. CDR3 size: 17 residues. V trimming: 6 bases; J trimming: 7 bases; junction bases outside the gene matches: 10. CDR1 MNHEY and CDR2 SVGEGT come from the germline V gene. The CDR3 DNA is TGTGCCAGCAGACCATCCCGGACTAGCGGGAGGGCTAATGAGCAGTTCTTC. It yields the protein CASRPSRTSGRANEQFF.

This clonotype appeared a few times. V gene TRBV3-1 combines with J gene TRBJ1-1; 7 bases agree with TRBD1. Germline V gene data show CDR1 as LGHDT and CDR2 as YNNKEL (reference sequence). The V gene end was trimmed by 0 bases and the J gene end by 8 bases; junction bases not matched to a gene: 6. This CDR3 region has 14 residues. The CDR3 protein is CASSQDRQGGEAFF. The CDR3 DNA reads TGTGCCAGCAGCCAAGATAGGCAGGGGGGAGAAGCTTTCTTT.

This clonotype was counted only a few times. The chain carries TRBV12-3 or TRBV12-4 and TRBJ1-4; maybe TRBD1 (5 bases). The V gene lost 6 bases and the J gene lost 0 bases, with 26 bases spanning the gap. The CDR3 length is 20 residues. The CDR3, as DNA: TGTGCCAGCAGATTAACTTTTCCCGGGACGGAATATGCAACTAATGAAAAACTGTTTTTT. Protein product: CASRLTFPGTEYATNEKLFF.

This clonotype was seen a few times. The genes are TRBV12-3 or TRBV12-4 and TRBJ2-3; no reliable D call. This CDR3 comprises 13 residues. Trimming cost V 6 bases and J 4 bases, with 11 bases left between them. CDR3 sequence reads: CASSLNRADTQYF. CDR3 coding DNA: TGTGCCAGCAGCCTCAACCGGGCAGATACGCAGTATTTT.

About this clonotype: This may stem from a read error, because a much larger clone lies one nucleotide away. This chain links TRBV5-6 with TRBJ2-7; D remains ambiguous. CDR3 length: 11 residues. V lost 0 bases, J lost 7 bases, and 5 bases lay in between. Germline CDR1 is SGHDT and CDR2 is YYEEEE. CDR3 residues: CASSLAEEQYF. CDR3 bases: TGTGCCAGCAGCTTGGCTGAAGAGCAGTACTTC.

This clonotype was picked up many times. This chain links TRBV7-8 with TRBJ2-1, with D perhaps TRBD1 (6 bases). Trimming cost V 1 base and J 2 bases, with 12 bases left between them. The CDR3 totals 16 residues. Looked up from germline, CDR1 is SGHVS and CDR2 is FQNEAQ. The CDR3 bases are TGTGCCAGCAGCTTAGAGGGCAGGGGAGCCTACAATGAGCAGTTCTTC. It translates to CASSLEGRGAYNEQFF.

This clonotype was recorded many times. The genes are TRBV20-1 and TRBJ1-3; D is undetermined. This CDR3 has 13 amino acids. The ends were cut back, 3 bases at V and 4 bases at J, with 10 bases in the middle. Germline V gives CDR1 DFQATT, CDR2 SNEGSKA (reference sequence). The CDR3 spells CSASGEGGNTIYF. CDR3 DNA: TGCAGTGCTAGCGGGGAGGGCGGAAACACCATATATTTT.

This clonotype was found many times. The V gene is TRBV5-1, the J gene TRBJ1-2; unclear D gene. CDR3 length equals 15 residues. Deletions cut 0 bases from V and 7 bases from J, with 16 bases between. Per germline, CDR1 SGHRS and CDR2 YFSETQ. CDR3: CASSLGYPYDPGYTF. The CDR3 coding sequence is TGCGCCAGCAGCTTGGGGTATCCCTATGATCCTGGCTACACCTTC.

The rearrangement joins TRBV11-2 to TRBJ2-1; D may be TRBD2 (5 bases). Germline CDR1 SGHAT, CDR2 FQNNGV. V lost 5 bases and J lost 8, with 13 bases in between. The CDR3 loop spans 13 amino acids. The CDR3 here is CASSRERAHEQFF. The CDR3 nucleotides read TGTGCCAGCAGCCGGGAAAGGGCCCATGAGCAGTTCTTC.

At least ten counts were recorded for this clonotype. The rearrangement joins TRBV29-1 to TRBJ1-1; weak D call: TRBD1 (6 bases). Germline values: CDR1 SQVTM, CDR2 ANQGSEA. The CDR3 is 14 residues long. The ends were cut back, 5 bases at V and 0 bases at J, with 13 bases in the middle. This CDR3 is CSVRTGPMNTEAFF. As DNA, the CDR3 is TGCAGCGTTCGCACAGGGCCGATGAACACTGAAGCTTTCTTT.

This clonotype was counted many times. The chain recombines TRBV20-1 with TRBJ1-1; TRBD1 aligns across 8 bases. Germline lookup yields CDR1 DFQATT and CDR2 SNEGSKA (reference sequence). This CDR3 region has 16 residues. The junction had 15 bases not matched to a gene; V was cut back by 6 bases and J by 3 bases. Written as DNA, the CDR3 is TGCAGTGCAAGAACAGGGGGACACGGGGTCTACACTGAAGCTTTCTTT. This encodes CSARTGGHGVYTEAFF.